The text below deals with one T cell receptor (beta chain). Its binding antigen is unknown. No clone much larger than this one lies a single base away; base qualities are absent. The library was produced with the immunoSEQ multiplex PCR assay. The immuneACCESS repertoire file appears here via TCRdb, limited to in-frame rearrangements. These files lack a portion of the clones; in checked studies, under half of the deficit traces to unresolved V genes, and the cause of the others is not known. In all, the sample holds tens of thousands of clones, and around 91% of those were seen once. The ten largest clones represent roughly 7% of the sample. These data belong to a study of control samples from healthy donors and cancer patients (dated by TCRdb to 2019 to 2021). The germline V gene (reference sequence) gives CDR1 as GTSNPN and CDR2 as SVGIG. Including cysteine and phenylalanine, the CDR3 has 12 amino acids. The only DNA kept is the CDR3, 36 bases in frame from the first base. Trimming costs V 8 bases and J 5 bases, and their ends lie 15 bases apart.

This receptor was taken from a man in his fifties or sixties in good health. The chain is encoded by TRBV30 joined to TRBJ2-5; the D match is possibly TRBD1 or TRBD2, with 7 bases aligned in each. Specimen: blood. In nucleotides, the sequence is TGTGCCGGAAACAGGGGAGGGGAGACCCAGTACTTC. It translates as CAGNRGGETQYF.